This T cell receptor beta chain emerged from a study of T cell clonality in common variable immunodeficiency. Study-wide results and limits: T cell subpopulation sequencing would be needed to explain CVID clonality. In common variable immunodeficiency, TCR beta chains reportedly carried fewer deletions and N-nucleotide insertions.

Control and CVID samples contributed equal amounts of genomic DNA. Profiling relied on immunoSEQ multiplex PCR, and the TCRdb table lists in-frame clones only, not all of them. The sample shows roughly 16,000 clones, and 4.9% sits with its ten largest clones. CDR3 size: 16 residues. Germline CDR1 reads SGDLS; CDR2 reads YYNGEE. Trimming pared 0 bases from V and 4 bases from J, leaving 15 bases between. With respect to this clone: Antigen: not known. The DNA ends 3 residues before the CDR3 does, and the rest of the CDR3 is filled in from the germline J gene.

The sample consisted of peripheral blood mononuclear cells. The chain recombines TRBV9 with TRBJ2-3; D possibly uses TRBD1 or TRBD2 (6 bases each). The sequence came from a human donor with common variable immunodeficiency. The CDR3 here is CASSVEGGGKADTQYF. The CDR3 bases that were read are TGTGCCAGCAGCGTAGAAGGAGGGGGTAAGGCAGATACG.